The rows below give T cell receptor beta chains drawn from one sample of a study of T cells in localized non-small cell lung cancer. Only in-frame clones appear in the TCRdb table, and some are missing; sequencing was by immunoSEQ multiplex PCR. Among more than 45,000 clones listed, around 83% were seen once. The sequences come from PBMCs, collected before any cancer treatment. The origin of the receptors is a man aged 35-75 years with stage II lung adenocarcinoma. The CDR3 runs from the conserved cysteine through the conserved F or W. The D gene is left open where the match is weak. Not every row has a clone size; where given, it reads once, few, many or a size class.

J gene: TRBJ1-3; V gene: TRBV28; D gene: TRBD1; clone size: .; CDR3 DNA: TGTGCCAGCAGTTCCCAGGGGGAAGCCTCTGGAAACACCATATATTTT; CDR3 protein: CASSSQGEASGNTIYF
J gene: TRBJ1-2; V gene: TRBV11-1; D gene: TRBD1; clone size: once; CDR3 DNA: TGTGCCAGCAGCACGACAGGGTCGGATGGCTACACCTTC; CDR3 protein: CASSTTGSDGYTF
J gene: TRBJ1-4; V gene: TRBV2; D gene: TRBD1; clone size: .; CDR3 DNA: TGTGCCAGCAGTTATGGGACAGATGAAAAACTGTTTTTT; CDR3 protein: CASSYGTDEKLFF
J gene: TRBJ2-2; V gene: TRBV5-1; D gene: TRBD2; clone size: .; CDR3 DNA: TGCGCCAGCAGCTTGGCGGGGGGGCGCACCGGGGAGCTGTTTTTT; CDR3 protein: CASSLAGGRTGELFF
J gene: TRBJ1-3; V gene: TRBV14; D gene: .; clone size: few; CDR3 DNA: TGTGCCAGCAGCCAAGATCTGGGCGGATTCTCTGGAAACACCATATATTTT; CDR3 protein: CASSQDLGGFSGNTIYF
J gene: TRBJ1-2; V gene: TRBV6-1; D gene: TRBD1; clone size: .; CDR3 DNA: TGTGCCACCGCCGGGACAGGTATTAACTATGGCTACACCTTC; CDR3 protein: CATAGTGINYGYTF
J gene: TRBJ1-1; V gene: TRBV5-4; D gene: .; clone size: .; CDR3 DNA: TGTGCCAGCAGCTTGTTTGCGGGGGCGGCCGAAGCTTTCTTT; CDR3 protein: CASSLFAGAAEAFF
J gene: TRBJ2-7; V gene: TRBV25-1; D gene: .; clone size: .; CDR3 DNA: TGTGCCAGCAGTGAGGGCCCTCCGAACGAGCAGTACTTC; CDR3 protein: CASSEGPPNEQYF
J gene: TRBJ2-5; V gene: TRBV19; D gene: .; clone size: .; CDR3 DNA: TGTGCCAGTAGCGGGGGCCGGGTAGAGACCCAGTACTTC; CDR3 protein: CASSGGRVETQYF
J gene: TRBJ2-3; V gene: TRBV5-1; D gene: TRBD2; clone size: .; CDR3 DNA: TGCGCCAGCAGCTTGGAACTAGCGGGGATATCCACAGATACGCAGTATTTT; CDR3 protein: CASSLELAGISTDTQYF
J gene: TRBJ1-3; V gene: TRBV5-6; D gene: .; clone size: .; CDR3 DNA: TGTGCCAGCAGCTTTGGGGGAAACACCATATATTTT; CDR3 protein: CASSFGGNTIYF
J gene: TRBJ2-5; V gene: TRBV29-1; D gene: .; clone size: .; CDR3 DNA: TGCAGCGTTGAAGATAGTGAGGGAGAGACCCAGTACTTC; CDR3 protein: CSVEDSEGETQYF
J gene: TRBJ2-1; V gene: TRBV9; D gene: .; clone size: once; CDR3 DNA: TGTGCCAGCAGCGCCCTGGACTACTTTTCCAATGAGCAGTTCTTC; CDR3 protein: CASSALDYFSNEQFF
J gene: TRBJ2-5; V gene: TRBV5-6; D gene: .; clone size: .; CDR3 DNA: TGTGCCAGTGACAGGGGACTACAAGAGACCCAGTACTTC; CDR3 protein: CASDRGLQETQYF
J gene: TRBJ2-2; V gene: TRBV6-6; D gene: TRBD2; clone size: .; CDR3 DNA: TGTGCCAGCAGTCGGGGGGGGGCGCAGGACGGGGAGCTGTTTTTT; CDR3 protein: CASSRGGAQDGELFF
J gene: TRBJ1-1; V gene: TRBV5-4; D gene: .; clone size: .; CDR3 DNA: TGTGCCAGCAGCTTGGGGGTCAGCTTGAACACTGAAGCTTTCTTT; CDR3 protein: CASSLGVSLNTEAFF
J gene: TRBJ2-3; V gene: TRBV6-4; D gene: .; clone size: .; CDR3 DNA: TGTGCCAGCAGTGACTCATGGATGGGGGGCACAGATACGCAGTATTTT; CDR3 protein: CASSDSWMGGTDTQYF
J gene: TRBJ2-5; V gene: TRBV7-8; D gene: .; clone size: .; CDR3 DNA: TGTGCCAGCAGCTTCTTGCCGGGATCCTCGGGGGAGACCCAGTACTTC; CDR3 protein: CASSFLPGSSGETQYF
J gene: TRBJ1-1; V gene: TRBV6-6; D gene: TRBD1; clone size: .; CDR3 DNA: TGTGCCAGCACTCGACAGGGGGCTGGACGAGCTTTCTTT; CDR3 protein: CASTRQGAGRAFF
J gene: TRBJ1-5; V gene: TRBV7-8; D gene: .; clone size: .; CDR3 DNA: TGTGCCAGCAGCCCTAGCCGGGGGGGGAATCAGCCCCAGCATTTT; CDR3 protein: CASSPSRGGNQPQHF
J gene: TRBJ2-6; V gene: TRBV5-4; D gene: .; clone size: .; CDR3 DNA: TGTGCCAGCAGCTCGGGTTCTGGGGCCAACGTCCTGACTTTC; CDR3 protein: CASSSGSGANVLTF
J gene: TRBJ2-3; V gene: TRBV5-1; D gene: .; clone size: once; CDR3 DNA: TGCGCCAGCAACGAACTAGCAGGGGTCTATGATGCGCAGTATTTT; CDR3 protein: CASNELAGVYDAQYF
J gene: TRBJ2-1; V gene: TRBV7-6; D gene: TRBD2; clone size: once; CDR3 DNA: TGTGCCAGCAGCTTACTCGACCAGCGGGGGGCCTACAATGAGCAGTTCTTC; CDR3 protein: CASSLLDQRGAYNEQFF
J gene: TRBJ2-7; V gene: TRBV5-1; D gene: TRBD1; clone size: .; CDR3 DNA: TGCGCCAGCAGCCCAGCCCCGACAGGGATCTCCTACGAGCAGTACTTC; CDR3 protein: CASSPAPTGISYEQYF
J gene: TRBJ1-1; V gene: TRBV6-1; D gene: TRBD1; clone size: .; CDR3 DNA: TGTGCCTGCTCGACAGGGCGGAACACTGAAGCTTTCTTT; CDR3 protein: CACSTGRNTEAFF
J gene: TRBJ1-5; V gene: TRBV19; D gene: .; clone size: few; CDR3 DNA: TGTGCCAGTAGTGACACAGGGTATGAGCAGCCCCAGCATTTT; CDR3 protein: CASSDTGYEQPQHF
J gene: TRBJ2-6; V gene: TRBV6-1; D gene: .; clone size: .; CDR3 DNA: TGTGCCAGCAGTGACGACAGCTCTGGGGCCAACGTCCTGACTTTC; CDR3 protein: CASSDDSSGANVLTF
J gene: TRBJ2-5; V gene: TRBV6-5; D gene: .; clone size: .; CDR3 DNA: TGTGCCAGCAGCCGGATCCGGGACCCCCAAGAGACCCAGTACTTC; CDR3 protein: CASSRIRDPQETQYF
J gene: TRBJ1-5; V gene: TRBV10-3; D gene: .; clone size: .; CDR3 DNA: TGTGCCATCAGCAGGGTCCCCGATCAGCCCCAGCATTTT; CDR3 protein: CAISRVPDQPQHF
J gene: TRBJ1-1; V gene: TRBV7-6; D gene: .; clone size: .; CDR3 DNA: TGTGCCAGCAGCTTAGCTTGGCGGTACGCTGAAGCTTTCTTT; CDR3 protein: CASSLAWRYAEAFF
J gene: TRBJ1-6; V gene: TRBV19; D gene: TRBD1; clone size: .; CDR3 DNA: TGTGCCAGTAGTACTCGGCGGGACAGATCTCCCTATAATTCACCCCTCCACTTT; CDR3 protein: CASSTRRDRSPYNSPLHF
J gene: TRBJ1-5; V gene: TRBV2; D gene: .; clone size: .; CDR3 DNA: TGTGCCAGCAGTGGAGAAGGTTTATTACAGCATTTT; CDR3 protein: CASSGEGLLQHF
J gene: TRBJ2-1; V gene: TRBV19; D gene: .; clone size: once; CDR3 DNA: TGTGCCAGTAGTAGGAGCAGGGGATTGCTCAATGAGCAGTTCTTC; CDR3 protein: CASSRSRGLLNEQFF
J gene: TRBJ1-6; V gene: TRBV30; D gene: TRBD1; clone size: .; CDR3 DNA: TGTGCCTGGACGACTACAGGGGGCTCCTATAATTCACCCCTCCACTTT; CDR3 protein: CAWTTTGGSYNSPLHF
J gene: TRBJ1-5; V gene: TRBV2; D gene: TRBD1; clone size: .; CDR3 DNA: TGTGCCAGCAGTTGGACAGGGGGAGAAAGCAATCAGCCCCAGCATTTT; CDR3 protein: CASSWTGGESNQPQHF
J gene: TRBJ2-3; V gene: TRBV30; D gene: .; clone size: .; CDR3 DNA: TGTGCCTGGAGTGTCCGCGGGGCTAGCACAGATACGCAGTATTTT; CDR3 protein: CAWSVRGASTDTQYF
J gene: TRBJ1-6; V gene: TRBV14; D gene: TRBD1; clone size: .; CDR3 DNA: TGTGCCAGCAGCCAAGCGGGACAGTTCGGTTCACCCCTCCACTTT; CDR3 protein: CASSQAGQFGSPLHF
J gene: TRBJ1-5; V gene: TRBV6-1; D gene: .; clone size: .; CDR3 DNA: TGTGCCAGCAAGGGGCGACAGGTTCGCAATCAGCCCCAGCATTTT; CDR3 protein: CASKGRQVRNQPQHF
J gene: TRBJ1-6; V gene: TRBV30; D gene: .; clone size: .; CDR3 DNA: TGTGCCTGGAGTGTGTCAAGGTCCCTAGATAATTCACCCCTCCACTTT; CDR3 protein: CAWSVSRSLDNSPLHF
J gene: TRBJ2-5; V gene: TRBV5-5; D gene: TRBD2; clone size: once; CDR3 DNA: TGTGCCAGCAGCTTACGTCAGACTAGCGGGGGACAAGAGACCCAGTACTTC; CDR3 protein: CASSLRQTSGGQETQYF
J gene: TRBJ2-1; V gene: TRBV29-1; D gene: .; clone size: .; CDR3 DNA: TGCAGCGTTGTAGGGGAGGTACTCTACAATGAGCAGTTCTTC; CDR3 protein: CSVVGEVLYNEQFF
J gene: TRBJ2-3; V gene: TRBV11-3; D gene: .; clone size: .; CDR3 DNA: TGTGCCAGCAGCTTAGAACGCACAGATACGCAGTATTTT; CDR3 protein: CASSLERTDTQYF
J gene: TRBJ2-2; V gene: TRBV9; D gene: TRBD2; clone size: .; CDR3 DNA: TGTGCCAGCAGCCCACGGACTGATGGGGAGGGTACCGGGGAGCTGTTTTTT; CDR3 protein: CASSPRTDGEGTGELFF
J gene: TRBJ2-5; V gene: TRBV2; D gene: .; clone size: .; CDR3 DNA: TGTGCCAGCGGACGCACGGAGACCCAGTACTTC; CDR3 protein: CASGRTETQYF